A single sample is the source of the 2 T cell receptor beta chains below, sequenced in a study of T cells in women clearing cervical HPV infection (dated by TCRdb to 2017 to 2018). The library came from the immunoSEQ multiplex PCR assay. TCRdb limited this immuneACCESS table to in-frame rearrangements with V and J called. A share of clones is missing; checked studies link under half to unresolved V genes, and the rest is unexplained. The sample table records some 25,000 clones. 5% to 8.5% of the sample is taken by the ten largest. Sample: blood buffy coat. The receptors shown here come from a woman between 18 and 75 years old with a cervical HPV16 infection that either progressed to CIN3+ or cleared (not recorded which).

CDR3 amino acids: CASSPSLQGARGTEAFF. The sequenced CDR3 bases are TGCGCCAGCAGCCCGTCCCTACAGGGGGCTCGGGGAACTGAA. The chain has TRBV5-1 and TRBJ1-1; 9 positions agree with TRBD1. The read terminates 3 residues before the CDR3 end, so the remaining end is supplied by the germline J gene. V gave up 4 bases and J gave up 5 bases; unmatched junction bases: 15. This CDR3 is 17 amino acids long. Germline values: CDR1 SGHRS, CDR2 YFSETQ.

In the case of this clone: The read ends 3 residues early relative to the CDR3; the germline J gene fills the gap. V and J are TRBV9 and TRBJ2-1; weak D call: TRBD2 (6 bases). Trimming pared 4 bases from V and 9 bases from J, leaving 17 bases between. The germline CDR1 and CDR2 sequences are SGDLS and YYNGEE. The CDR3 sequence is 14 residues long. The CDR3 reads CASSTVSGGVEQFF. CDR3 DNA, as far as it was read: TGTGCCAGCAGCACCGTCTCTGGCGGGGTTGAG.